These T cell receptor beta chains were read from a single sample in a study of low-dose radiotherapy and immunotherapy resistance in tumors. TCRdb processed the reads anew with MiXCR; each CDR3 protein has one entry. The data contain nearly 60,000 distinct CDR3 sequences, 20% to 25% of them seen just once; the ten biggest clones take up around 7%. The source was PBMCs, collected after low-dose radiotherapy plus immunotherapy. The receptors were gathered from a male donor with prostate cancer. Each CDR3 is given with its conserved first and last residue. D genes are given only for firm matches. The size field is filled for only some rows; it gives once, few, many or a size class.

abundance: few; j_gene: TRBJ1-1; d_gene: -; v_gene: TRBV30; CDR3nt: TGTGCCTGGACCCCGTTGAGGGTCATGAACACTGAAGCTTTCTTT; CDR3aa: CAWTPLRVMNTEAFF
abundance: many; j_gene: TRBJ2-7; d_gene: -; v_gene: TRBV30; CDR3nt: TGTGCCTGGAGTGTCGGCAGCGACTACGAGCAGTACTTC; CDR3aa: CAWSVGSDYEQYF
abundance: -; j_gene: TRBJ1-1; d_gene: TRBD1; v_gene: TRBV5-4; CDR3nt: TGTGCCAGCAGCTCGGCGACAGGGAAGAACACTGAAGCTTTCTTT; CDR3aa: CASSSATGKNTEAFF
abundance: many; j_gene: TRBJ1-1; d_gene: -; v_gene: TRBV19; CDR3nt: TGTGCCAGTACCTTAGGGGCGGTTAACACTGAAGCTTTCTTT; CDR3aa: CASTLGAVNTEAFF
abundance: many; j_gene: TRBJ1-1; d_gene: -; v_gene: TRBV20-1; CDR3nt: TGCAGTGCTAGAGAGGGGGGGGAGAACACTGAAGCTTTCTTT; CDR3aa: CSAREGGENTEAFF
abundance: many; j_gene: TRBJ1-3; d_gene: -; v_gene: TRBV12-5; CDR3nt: TGTGCTAGTGCACGTCCGGCAGCCTCCGGAGGAAACACCATATATTTT; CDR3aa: CASARPAASGGNTIYF
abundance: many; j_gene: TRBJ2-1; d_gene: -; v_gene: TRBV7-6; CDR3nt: TGTGCCAGCAGCTTAATGGGGCGGGAAGGGAATGAGCAGTTCTTC; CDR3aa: CASSLMGREGNEQFF
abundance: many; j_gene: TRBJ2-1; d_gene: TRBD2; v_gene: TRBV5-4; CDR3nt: TGTGCCAGCACCCTACTAGCGGGGGGGCCCGTCTCAGCCAATGAGCAGTTCTTC; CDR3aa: CASTLLAGGPVSANEQFF
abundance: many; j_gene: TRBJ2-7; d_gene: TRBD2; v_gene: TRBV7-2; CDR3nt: TGTGCCAGCAGCTTAGCCCATAGCGGGGGGAAGTACGAGCAGTACTTC; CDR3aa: CASSLAHSGGKYEQYF
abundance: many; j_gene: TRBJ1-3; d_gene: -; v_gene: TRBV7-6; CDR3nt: TGTGCCAGCAGCCTAATACTACAGGGATCTGGAAACACCATATATTTT; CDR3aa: CASSLILQGSGNTIYF
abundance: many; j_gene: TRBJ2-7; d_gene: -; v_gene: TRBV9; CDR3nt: TGTGCCAGCAGCGAGGACCTTATGGACGAGCAGTACTTC; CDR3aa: CASSEDLMDEQYF
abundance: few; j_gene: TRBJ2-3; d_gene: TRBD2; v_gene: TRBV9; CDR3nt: TGTGCCAGCAGAGGTGGACTAGCGGGAGCCACAGATACGCAGTATTTT; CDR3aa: CASRGGLAGATDTQYF
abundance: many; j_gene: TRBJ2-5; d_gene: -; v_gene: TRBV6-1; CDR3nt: TGTGCCAGCAGTGAAGGGCAGGTTGGAGAGACCCAGTACTTC; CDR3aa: CASSEGQVGETQYF
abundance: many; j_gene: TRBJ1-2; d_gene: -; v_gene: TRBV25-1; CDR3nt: TGTGCCAGCAGTGAATTTAAGTGGAACTATGGCTACACCTTC; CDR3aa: CASSEFKWNYGYTF
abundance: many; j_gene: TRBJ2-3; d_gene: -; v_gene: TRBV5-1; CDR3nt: TGCGCCAGCAGCTGGACAGGCACAGATACGCAGTATTTT; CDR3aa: CASSWTGTDTQYF
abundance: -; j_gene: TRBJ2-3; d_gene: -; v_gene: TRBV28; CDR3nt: TGTGCCAGCAGTGCCCCCCCGGGTACGCAGTATTTT; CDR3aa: CASSAPPGTQYF
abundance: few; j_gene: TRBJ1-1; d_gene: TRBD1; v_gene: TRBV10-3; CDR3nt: TGTGCCTCAATACAGGGGTTGGCCACTGAAGCTTTCTTT; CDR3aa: CASIQGLATEAFF
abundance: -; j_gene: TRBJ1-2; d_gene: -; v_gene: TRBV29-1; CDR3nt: TGCAGCGTTGTTCCCCCCGGGGGGTATGGCTACACCTTC; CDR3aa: CSVVPPGGYGYTF
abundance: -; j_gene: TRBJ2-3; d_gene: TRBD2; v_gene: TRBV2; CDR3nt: TGTGCCAGCAGGCGGCTAGCGGGACCAGACGGCACAGATACGCAGTATTTT; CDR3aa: CASRRLAGPDGTDTQYF
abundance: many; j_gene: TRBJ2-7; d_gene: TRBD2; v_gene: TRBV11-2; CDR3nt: TGTGCCAGCAGAAAAACTAGCGGGAGCTCCTACGAGCAGTACTTC; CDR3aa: CASRKTSGSSYEQYF
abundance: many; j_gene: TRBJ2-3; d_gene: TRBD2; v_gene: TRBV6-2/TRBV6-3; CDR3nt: TGTGCCAGCAGTAGCGGGGGGGTAGGAGATACGCAGTATTTT; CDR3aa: CASSSGGVGDTQYF
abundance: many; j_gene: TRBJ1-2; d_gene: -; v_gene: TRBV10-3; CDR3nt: TGTGCCATCAGTGAGTTTGTCGGAGTTAACTATGGCTACACCTTC; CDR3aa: CAISEFVGVNYGYTF
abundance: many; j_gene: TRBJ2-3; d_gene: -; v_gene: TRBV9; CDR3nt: TGTGCCAGCAGCGTAGGGACCACGTCCACAGATACGCAGTATTTT; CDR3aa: CASSVGTTSTDTQYF
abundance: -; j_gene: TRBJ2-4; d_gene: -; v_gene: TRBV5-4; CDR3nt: TGTGCCAGCAGATCCGACAGGGCCAAAAACATTCAGTACTTC; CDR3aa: CASRSDRAKNIQYF
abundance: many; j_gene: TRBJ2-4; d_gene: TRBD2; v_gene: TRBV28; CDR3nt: TGTGCCAGCAGTCTAGCGGGCTGGGGAGGGGGAAACATTCAGTACTTC; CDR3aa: CASSLAGWGGGNIQYF
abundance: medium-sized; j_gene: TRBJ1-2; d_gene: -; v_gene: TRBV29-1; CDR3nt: TGCAGCGTTGAAGGGGCAGGGTATGGCTACACCTTC; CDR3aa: CSVEGAGYGYTF
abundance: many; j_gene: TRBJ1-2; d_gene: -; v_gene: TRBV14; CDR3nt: TGTGCCAGCAGCCAAGGTGCCACCAGCTATGGCTACACCTTC; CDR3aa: CASSQGATSYGYTF
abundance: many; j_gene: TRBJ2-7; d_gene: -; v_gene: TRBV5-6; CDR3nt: TGTGCCAGCAGGGCTACCGGGCTTTCCTACGAGCAGTACTTC; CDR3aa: CASRATGLSYEQYF
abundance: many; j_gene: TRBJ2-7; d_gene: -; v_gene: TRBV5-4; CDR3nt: TGTGCCAGCACTACCGGGACTGACTCCTACGAGCAGTACTTC; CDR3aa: CASTTGTDSYEQYF
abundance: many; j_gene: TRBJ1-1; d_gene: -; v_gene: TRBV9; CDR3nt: TGTGCCAGCGGTTCAGGCAACATGAACACTGAAGCTTTCTTT; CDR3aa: CASGSGNMNTEAFF
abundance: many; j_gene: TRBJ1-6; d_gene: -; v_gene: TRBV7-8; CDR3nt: TGTGCCAGCAGCTTAGAACAGAGCTCCTATAATTCACCCCTCCACTTT; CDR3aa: CASSLEQSSYNSPLHF
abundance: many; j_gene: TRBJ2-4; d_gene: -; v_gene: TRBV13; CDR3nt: TGTGCCAGCACCAAGGCGGCGGAAAACATTCAGTACTTC; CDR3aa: CASTKAAENIQYF
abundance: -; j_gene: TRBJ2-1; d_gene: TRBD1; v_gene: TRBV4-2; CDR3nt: TGTGCCAGCAGCCAAGACACAGGGGCACACAATGAGCAGTTCTTC; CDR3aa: CASSQDTGAHNEQFF
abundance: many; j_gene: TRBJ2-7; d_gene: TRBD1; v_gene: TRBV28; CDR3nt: TGTGCCAGCAGTTTGCCGGGACAGGGGTCCAACGAGCAGTACTTC; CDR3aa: CASSLPGQGSNEQYF
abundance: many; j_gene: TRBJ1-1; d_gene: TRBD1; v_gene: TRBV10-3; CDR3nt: TGTGCCATCTCCACAGGGGAGAACACTGAAGCTTTCTTT; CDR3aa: CAISTGENTEAFF
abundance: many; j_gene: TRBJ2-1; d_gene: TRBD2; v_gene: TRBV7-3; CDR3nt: TGTGCCAGCAGCTTGAGCGGGAGAAATAACAATGAGCAGTTCTTC; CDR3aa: CASSLSGRNNNEQFF
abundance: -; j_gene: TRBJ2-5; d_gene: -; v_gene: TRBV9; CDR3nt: TGTGCCAGCAGCGTAAATGTTGGGCCCCAAGAGACCCAGTACTTC; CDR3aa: CASSVNVGPQETQYF
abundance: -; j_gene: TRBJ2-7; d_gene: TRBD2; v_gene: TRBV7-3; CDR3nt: TGTGCCAGCAGCCCGGGGGGAGCCTACGAGCAGTACTTC; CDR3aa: CASSPGGAYEQYF
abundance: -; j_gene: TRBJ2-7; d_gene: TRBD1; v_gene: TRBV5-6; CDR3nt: TGTGCCAGCAGCAGACGGACAGGGGGCGTTTACGAGCAGTACTTC; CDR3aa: CASSRRTGGVYEQYF
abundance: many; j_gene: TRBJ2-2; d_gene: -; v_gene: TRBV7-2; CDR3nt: TGTGCCAGCAGCCCAGGGGAGGGGGGGCGTACCGGGGAGCTGTTTTTT; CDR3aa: CASSPGEGGRTGELFF
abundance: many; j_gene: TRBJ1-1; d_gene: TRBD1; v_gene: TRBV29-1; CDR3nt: TGCAGCTTCGACAGGGGAGTGGGAACTGAAGCTTTCTTT; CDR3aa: CSFDRGVGTEAFF
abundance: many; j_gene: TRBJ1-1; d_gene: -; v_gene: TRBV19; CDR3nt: TGTGCCAGTACCGCTATCCGGGGGCTGAGGACTGAAGCTTTCTTT; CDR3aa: CASTAIRGLRTEAFF
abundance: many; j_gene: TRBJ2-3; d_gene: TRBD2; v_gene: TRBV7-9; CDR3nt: TGTGCCAGCAGCCGGACTAGCGGGAACACAGATACGCAGTATTTT; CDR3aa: CASSRTSGNTDTQYF
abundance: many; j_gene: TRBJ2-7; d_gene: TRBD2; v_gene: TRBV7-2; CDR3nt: TGTGCCAGCAGCTTAGTGGCTAGCGGGGGGCTCTCCTACGAGCAGTACTTC; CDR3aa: CASSLVASGGLSYEQYF
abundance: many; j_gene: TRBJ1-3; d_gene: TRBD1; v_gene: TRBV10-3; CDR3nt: TGTGCCATCAGTGAGTCTCCTCAGGGGGCGGGAAACACCATATATTTT; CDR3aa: CAISESPQGAGNTIYF
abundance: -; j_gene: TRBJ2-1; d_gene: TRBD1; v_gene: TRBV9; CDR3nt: TGTGCCAGCAGCCCCCAGGACAGGGGGCTAGGTGAGCAGTTCTTC; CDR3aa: CASSPQDRGLGEQFF
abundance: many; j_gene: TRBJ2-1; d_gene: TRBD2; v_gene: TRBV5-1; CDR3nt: TGCGCCAGCAGCTTAGCGGGGGAGACCTACAATGAGCAGTTCTTC; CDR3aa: CASSLAGETYNEQFF
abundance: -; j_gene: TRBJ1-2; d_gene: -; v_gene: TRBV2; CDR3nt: TGTGCCAGCAGTGAAGCGCGCGGGGGGCGGAATGGCTACACCTTC; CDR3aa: CASSEARGGRNGYTF
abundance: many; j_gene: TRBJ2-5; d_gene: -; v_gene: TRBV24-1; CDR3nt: TGTGCCACCAGTGACCCCGGACTCCAAGAGACCCAGTACTTC; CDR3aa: CATSDPGLQETQYF
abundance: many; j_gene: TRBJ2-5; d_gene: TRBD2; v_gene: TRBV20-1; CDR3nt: TGCAGTGCCCAAGATGGGTCTAGCGGGATGGAGACCCAGTACTTC; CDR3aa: CSAQDGSSGMETQYF
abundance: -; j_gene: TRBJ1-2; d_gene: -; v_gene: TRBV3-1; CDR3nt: TGTGCCAGCAGCCAAGATCGAGCTAACTATGGCTACACCTTC; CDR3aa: CASSQDRANYGYTF
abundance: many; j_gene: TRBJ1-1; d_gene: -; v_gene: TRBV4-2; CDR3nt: TGTGCCAGCAGCCCGCGGAGACAGGATTCTGTGGCTTTCTTT; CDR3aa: CASSPRRQDSVAFF
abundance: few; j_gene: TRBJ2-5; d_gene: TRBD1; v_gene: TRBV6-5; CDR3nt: TGTGCCAGCAGTTACGGGACAGGGACAGAGACCCAGTACTTC; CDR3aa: CASSYGTGTETQYF
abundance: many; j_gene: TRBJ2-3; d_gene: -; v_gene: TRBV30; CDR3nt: TGTGCCTGGAGTGTACCGGGCACAGATACGCAGTATTTT; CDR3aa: CAWSVPGTDTQYF